This is a list of T cell receptor beta chains from one sample in a study of beta chain features in type 1 diabetes. The data were produced by immunoSEQ multiplex PCR, yet TCRdb's version contains in-frame clones alone and is incomplete. The table lists roughly 38,000 clones, about 66% of them singletons. The specimen sequenced was Tregs from blood. The receptors here all came from a man younger than 40 with type 1 diabetes. Some clones in this sample may be carry-over from other donors' samples. Both conserved end residues are part of each CDR3. D genes are given only for firm matches. Only some rows state a clone size, as once, few, many or a class for expanded clones.

CASSQGLETQYF,TGTGCCAGCAGCCAAGGGCTTGAGACCCAGTACTTC,TRBJ2-5,-,TRBV4-2,-
CASSSGTGANQPQHF,TGTGCCAGCAGTTCCGGGACAGGGGCCAATCAGCCCCAGCATTTT,TRBJ1-5,TRBD1,TRBV27,-
CASSPGLARGGEQFF,TGTGCCAGCAGTCCGGGACTAGCACGTGGGGGTGAGCAGTTCTTC,TRBJ2-1,TRBD2,TRBV9,-
CASSLSLAGANEQFF,TGCGCCAGCAGCTTGAGCCTAGCGGGGGCTAATGAGCAGTTCTTC,TRBJ2-1,TRBD2,TRBV5-1,-
CASSSGGIPGYTF,TGTGCCAGCAGCTCGGGAGGTATTCCCGGCTACACCTTC,TRBJ1-2,-,TRBV5-6,-
CASSLGGVDSADTQYF,TGTGCCAGCAGCTTAGGTGGTGTGGACAGCGCCGATACGCAGTATTTT,TRBJ2-3,-,TRBV7-9,few
CASSEGQAAWADTQYF,TGCGCCAGCAGCGAGGGACAGGCCGCGTGGGCAGATACGCAGTATTTT,TRBJ2-3,TRBD1,TRBV5-1,-
CASTSQGRGANVLTF,TGTGCCAGCACCTCACAGGGGCGTGGGGCCAACGTCCTGACTTTC,TRBJ2-6,TRBD1,TRBV5-5,-
CASSPAVTDTQYF,TGTGCCAGCAGCCCAGCGGTCACAGATACGCAGTATTTT,TRBJ2-3,-,TRBV7-6,-
CSVFRGQGEAFF,TGCAGCGTTTTCAGGGGACAGGGAGAAGCTTTCTTT,TRBJ1-1,TRBD1,TRBV29-1,-
CASRVQGQPQHF,TGTGCCAGCAGAGTACAGGGCCAGCCCCAGCATTTT,TRBJ1-5,-,TRBV6-1,few
CAWGAAPQETQYF,TGTGCCTGGGGAGCCGCACCCCAAGAGACCCAGTACTTC,TRBJ2-5,-,TRBV30,-
CASRRRTNTGELFF,TGTGCCAGCAGACGCAGAACGAACACCGGGGAGCTGTTTTTT,TRBJ2-2,-,TRBV28,-
CASSRGSNTEAFF,TGTGCCAGCAGCAGAGGGTCTAACACTGAAGCTTTCTTT,TRBJ1-1,-,TRBV7-2,-
CASSLVFSGDEQFF,TGTGCCAGCAGCTTGGTTTTCTCGGGGGATGAGCAGTTCTTC,TRBJ2-1,-,TRBV5-4,few
CASSRLGADTQYF,TGTGCCAGCAGCCGCCTCGGTGCAGATACGCAGTATTTT,TRBJ2-3,-,TRBV14,-
CASSLAGDSRWETQYF,TGCGCCAGCAGCTTGGCCGGGGACAGCCGGTGGGAGACCCAGTACTTC,TRBJ2-5,TRBD1,TRBV5-1,few